This entry lists 16 T cell receptor beta chains sequenced from one sample in a study of T cells in Graves' hyperthyroidism and ophthalmopathy. TCR beta CDR3 regions were amplified from RNA transcripts. RT-PCR in the first round (using the HTBI primer set) targeted the TCR CDR3. TCRdb analysed the multiplex PCR reads with MiXCR anew, one entry per CDR3 protein. The sample carries roughly 420,000 distinct CDR3 sequences, roughly 13% recorded once. The specimen sequenced was blood. The receptor set was obtained from a young woman with Graves' hyperthyroidism.

This clonotype was detected a few times. DNA for the CDR3: TGTGCCAGCAGTTACTCCCCCCGGACAGGGGGCATCAACGAGCAGTACTTC. It yields the protein CASSYSPRTGGINEQYF. The V call is TRBV6-2 or TRBV6-3, the J call TRBJ2-7, with 11 bases identical to TRBD1. Per germline, CDR1 MNHEY and CDR2 SVGEGT. Trimming at V came to 0 bases and at J to 5 bases, leaving 9 bases not matched to a gene. The CDR3 is made up of 17 amino acids.

V gene TRBV20-1 combines with J gene TRBJ2-7; TRBD2 is a possible D gene (7 bases). Germline CDR1 is DFQATT and CDR2 is SNEGSKA (reference sequence). The germline V and J ends were trimmed by 6 bases and 3 bases, with 18 bases remaining between them. The CDR3 runs to 14 residues. As DNA, the CDR3 is TGCAGTGCCTTCGAGGGGGAGGGGAACTACGAGCAGTACTTC. Its translation: CSAFEGEGNYEQYF.

This clonotype has at least ten counts. J is TRBJ2-1 and V is TRBV5-1; possible D gene TRBD1, 6 bases. Trimming removed 0 bases from V and 4 bases from J, with 11 bases in between. This CDR3 has 15 residues. CDR1 SGHRS and CDR2 YFSETQ come from the germline V gene. CDR3 residues: CASSLGGQEYNEQFF. The CDR3 DNA follows: TGCGCCAGCAGCTTGGGGGGGCAAGAATACAATGAGCAGTTCTTC.

Concerning this clonotype: This may be a read error, as it is one base from a much larger clone. J is TRBJ1-5 and V is TRBV12-3 or TRBV12-4; maybe TRBD1 (6 bases). The V end was cut by 5 bases, the J end by 7 bases, with 21 bases between. The CDR3 extends over 16 amino acids. The CDR3 DNA sequence: TGTGCCAGCAGTCCCGGGACAAGGACCTCAAGGCAGCCCCAGCATTTT. Translation gives CASSPGTRTSRQPQHF.

The chain links TRBV20-1 to TRBJ1-3; D remains ambiguous. Trimming removed 5 bases from V and 4 bases from J, with 9 bases in between. The germline CDR1 and CDR2 sequences are DFQATT and SNEGSKA (reference sequence). CDR3 length: 12 amino acids. CDR3 nucleotides: TGCAGTGCTCCTGGACTGGGAAACACCATATATTTT. This gives the protein CSAPGLGNTIYF.

This clonotype was observed many times. The chain's CDR3 is CASSSILASQETQYF. The CDR3, as DNA: TGTGCCAGCAGCTCCATTCTAGCGAGCCAAGAGACCCAGTACTTC. V is TRBV5-6 and J is TRBJ2-5; D may be TRBD2 (6 bases). Trimming pared 3 bases from V and 1 base from J, leaving 13 bases between. The V gene's germline CDR1 is SGHDT and CDR2 YYEEEE. The CDR3 consists of 15 residues.

There are many counts of this clonotype. The chain uses TRBV28 and TRBJ2-7; 9 nucleotides agree with TRBD1. The V gene's germline CDR1 is MDHEN and CDR2 SYDVKM. Unmatched junction bases numbered 9, after V lost 6 bases and J lost 6 bases. This CDR3 has 14 amino acids. CDR3 in DNA: TGTGCCAGCAGCGGAGTTTCGACAGGGGGCGAGCAGTACTTC. Translated, it gives CASSGVSTGGEQYF.

This clonotype showed up many times. The chain carries TRBV11-2 and TRBJ2-7, with D perhaps being TRBD1 or TRBD2 (6 bases each). The germline gives CDR1 SGHAT, CDR2 FQNNGV. The CDR3 consists of 14 residues. Trimming cost V 5 bases and J 2 bases, with 13 bases left between them. The chain's CDR3 is CASSPGAGTYEQYF. The DNA of the CDR3 is TGTGCCAGCAGCCCGGGGGCCGGGACCTACGAGCAGTACTTC.

This clonotype was counted many times. The chain employs TRBV5-1 and TRBJ2-7; 10 bases map to TRBD2. The CDR3 totals 15 residues. Trimming cost V 0 bases and J 7 bases; bases outside gene matches: 7. CDR1 is SGHRS, CDR2 YFSETQ, per germline. DNA of the CDR3: TGCGCCAGCAGCTTGGTGGGTCTAGCGGGAGATGAGCAGTACTTC. Translating it yields CASSLVGLAGDEQYF.

The table lists this clonotype with many counts. V gene TRBV15 combines with J gene TRBJ2-1; perhaps TRBD2 as D (6 bases). Germline V CDR1 and CDR2: LNHNV, YYDKDF (reference sequence). Trimming removed 3 bases at V and 3 bases at J, with 18 bases between. The length of the CDR3 is 17 residues. The CDR3 spells CATSRAGAGAGYNEQFF. CDR3 in DNA: TGTGCCACCAGCAGGGCCGGTGCAGGAGCGGGCTACAATGAGCAGTTCTTC.

V and J are TRBV19 and TRBJ2-5, with 8 bases identical to TRBD2. Germline-derived CDR1 and CDR2 are LNHDA and SQIVND (reference sequence). The CDR3 is 14 amino acids. V lost 5 bases, J lost 5 bases, and 7 bases stayed unmatched. CDR3 loop: CASSEAASGETQYF. DNA of the CDR3: TGTGCCAGTAGTGAGGCGGCTAGCGGGGAGACCCAGTACTTC. Based on the CDR3 plus reference TRBV19 and TRBJ2-5, the full variable domain is DGGITQSPKYLFRKEGQNVTLSCEQNLNHDAMYWYRQDPGQGLRLIYYSQIVNDFQKGDIAEGYSVSREKKESFPLTVTSAQKNPTAFYLCASSEAASGETQYFGPGTRLLVL.

The rearrangement joins TRBV24-1 to TRBJ2-1, with D unresolved. Germline lookup yields CDR1 KGHDR and CDR2 SFDVKD. Trimming left V 1 base short and J 3 bases short, with 12 bases between. The CDR3 extends over 16 amino acids. The CDR3 nucleotides read TGTGCCACCAGTGATTTTACGGCAAGAGACTACAATGAGCAGTTCTTC. Translated, it gives CATSDFTARDYNEQFF.

The chain recombines TRBV6-1 with TRBJ2-5; D possibly corresponds to TRBD1 (6 bases). V lost 6 bases to trimming and J lost 5 bases, with 13 bases between them. The V gene's germline CDR1 is MNHNS and CDR2 SASEGT. This CDR3 has 13 residues. CDR3 loop: CASREQGWETQYF. The CDR3, as DNA: TGTGCCAGCAGAGAACAGGGATGGGAGACCCAGTACTTC.

In this sample, this clonotype turned up many times. This chain joins TRBV13 and TRBJ1-1; 9 positions agree with TRBD1. The CDR3 is made up of 15 amino acids. The trim removed 5 bases at V and 6 bases at J, leaving 10 bases unmatched. Germline V gene lookup returns CDR1 PRHDT and CDR2 FYEKMQ (reference sequence). Here the CDR3 reads CASSPRTGARPEAFF. The CDR3 DNA reads as TGTGCCAGCAGCCCTCGGACAGGGGCGAGACCTGAAGCTTTCTTT. The full variable domain, in which reference TRBV13 and TRBJ1-1 provide the parts outside the CDR3, is AAGVIQSPRHLIKEKRETATLKCYPIPRHDTVYWYQQGPGQDPQFLISFYEKMQSDKGSIPDRFSAQQFSDYHSELNMSSLELGDSALYFCASSPRTGARPEAFFGQGTRLTVV.

This clonotype was detected many times. V and J are TRBV11-2 and TRBJ2-1, with 7 bases that match TRBD1. This CDR3 spans 15 amino acids. Unmatched junction bases numbered 10, after V lost 3 bases and J lost 8 bases. Germline assignment: CDR1 SGHAT and CDR2 FQNNGV. The CDR3 sequence is CASSLAHRGLHEQFF. The CDR3 bases are TGTGCCAGCAGCTTGGCCCACAGGGGTCTGCATGAGCAGTTCTTC.

J is TRBJ1-5 and V is TRBV20-1; D is possibly TRBD1 (5 bases). The CDR3 runs 15 residues. Trimming left V 4 bases short and J 2 bases short, with 15 bases between. Germline CDR1 DFQATT, CDR2 SNEGSKA (reference sequence). CDR3 in amino acids: CSANVGTGGNQPQHF. The CDR3 DNA reads as TGCAGTGCTAACGTGGGGACGGGCGGCAATCAGCCCCAGCATTTT.